Given below is one T cell receptor (beta chain) in context. The sample comes from a study of shared clonotypes between healthy human individuals. The germline CDR1 and CDR2 sequences are GTSNPN and SVGIG (reference sequence). The CDR3 covers 13 residues. Trimming removed 0 bases at V and 6 bases at J, with 10 bases between. TCRdb's copy holds only in-frame clones and misses some; the assay was immunoSEQ multiplex PCR. The top ten hold 0.13% of the sample, which has over 2 million clones, roughly 94% seen once. Sequencing input: naive CD4+ T cells sorted from blood. The sample's subset: CD45RA+ positively selected. The V gene is TRBV30, the J gene TRBJ2-3, with D perhaps being TRBD1 or TRBD2 (5 bases each). This TCR was sampled from a man in his late teens or twenties in good health. The CDR3 reads CAWSVWGGDTQYF. In DNA, the CDR3 is TGTGCCTGGAGTGTATGGGGCGGGGATACGCAGTATTTT.